This T cell receptor beta chain was recovered during a study of T cells in localized non-small cell lung cancer. The CDR3 covers 13 residues. V gave up 2 bases and J gave up 2 bases, with 6 bases separating them. Germline V gene lookup returns CDR1 SGHTA and CDR2 FQGNSA. TCRdb's table, derived via immunoSEQ multiplex PCR, lists solely in-frame clones and lacks some. The table lists 25,000 to 35,000 clones, around 90% of them singletons. The receptor's source is a female donor of 60 years or more with stage I lung adenocarcinoma. The material sequenced was peripheral blood, taken before any cancer treatment. The V call is TRBV7-2, the J call TRBJ1-2; D remains ambiguous. As DNA, the CDR3 is TGTGCCAGCAGCTTACAGGCAAACTATGGCTACACCTTC. Its protein is CASSLQANYGYTF.